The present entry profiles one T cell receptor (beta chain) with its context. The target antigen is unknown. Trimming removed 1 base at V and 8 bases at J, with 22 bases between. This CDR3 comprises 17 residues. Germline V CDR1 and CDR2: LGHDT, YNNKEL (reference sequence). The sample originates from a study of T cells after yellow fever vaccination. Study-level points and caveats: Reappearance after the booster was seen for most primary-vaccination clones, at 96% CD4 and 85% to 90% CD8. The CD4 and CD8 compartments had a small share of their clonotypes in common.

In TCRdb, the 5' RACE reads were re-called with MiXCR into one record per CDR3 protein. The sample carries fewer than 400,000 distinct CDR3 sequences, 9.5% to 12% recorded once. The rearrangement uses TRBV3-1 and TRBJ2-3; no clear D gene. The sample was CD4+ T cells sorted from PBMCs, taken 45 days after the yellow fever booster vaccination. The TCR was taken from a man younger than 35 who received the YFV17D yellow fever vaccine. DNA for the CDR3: TGTGCCAGCAGCCAAGGATTGGTTAGTCGGCGTTGGAGTACGCAGTATTTT. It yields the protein CASSQGLVSRRWSTQYF.